This T cell receptor (beta chain) emerged from a study of OX40 agonist ivuxolimab in advanced cancers. In the study overall: Enrolled patients in dose escalation had cancers that were hepatocellular carcinoma, melanoma, renal cell or head and neck cancer.

Study-level results: Partial responders receiving 0.1-3.0 mg/kg showed among the lowest clonal expansion. With doses of 0.1 to 3.0 mg/kg, CD4+ and CD8+ blood T cells had undergone clonal expansion by week 6.

Details on this clone: What it recognizes is unknown.

Germline loops: CDR1 SEHNR, CDR2 FQNEAQ (reference sequence). V lost 8 bases and J 6 bases, leaving 10 bases between the germline ends. The CDR3 extends over 11 amino acids. The method was immunoSEQ multiplex PCR; TCRdb's version includes in-frame clones alone and lacks a portion of them. Among about 82,000 clones listed, 85% to 90% were seen once. The rearrangement links TRBV7-9 to TRBJ1-2; no firm D call. Sequenced material: CD4+ or CD8+ T cells sorted from blood, taken in a trial of the OX40 agonist ivuxolimab. The TCR comes from an adult with an advanced solid tumor such as melanoma, head and neck, liver or kidney cancer. The CDR3 region is CASGRFDGYTF. DNA for the CDR3: TGTGCCAGCGGGCGGTTCGATGGCTACACCTTC.